A single sample gave rise to the 20 T cell receptor beta chains below, sequenced in a study of technical replicates of blood from a handful of donors. Data came from immunoSEQ multiplex PCR; TCRdb stores just in-frame clones and leaves some out. The repertoire holds about 53,000 clones, with about 86% as singletons. The specimen sequenced was PBMCs. The source of these receptors is a human donor in good health. Some clones in this sample may be carry-over from other donors' samples.

The V and J genes are TRBV12-5 and TRBJ2-1; 9 bases line up with TRBD2. The ends lost 5 bases at V and 8 bases at J; junction bases unmatched: 10. The germline gives CDR1 LGHNT, CDR2 FRNRAP. The CDR3 runs to 15 residues. CDR3 sequence (DNA): TGTGCTAGTGGTACCTTAGCGGGGGTACCGCATGAGCAGTTCTTC. Translation: CASGTLAGVPHEQFF.

The rearrangement links TRBV27 to TRBJ1-2; D perhaps matches TRBD1 (6 bases). This CDR3 region has 15 residues. Germline V gives CDR1 MNHEY, CDR2 SMNVEV (reference sequence). Between the trimmed V and J ends, which lost 4 bases and 0 bases, there was a span of 12 bases. CDR3 region: CASSSGQYTNYGYTF. The CDR3 DNA follows: TGTGCCAGCAGTTCCGGACAGTACACTAACTATGGCTACACCTTC.

The chain is built from TRBV7-8 and TRBJ2-1; 12 nucleotides line up with TRBD2. The V gene's germline CDR1 is SGHVS and CDR2 FQNEAQ. Losses at the gene ends were 4 bases for V and 4 bases for J; bases not matched to a gene: 2. The CDR3 spans 15 residues. For the CDR3, the DNA is TGTGCCAGCAGCTCGGGACTAGCGGGTTACAATGAGCAGTTCTTC. Amino acid sequence: CASSSGLAGYNEQFF.

The chain joins TRBV5-4 to TRBJ1-2, with 7 bases that match TRBD1. V trimming: 5 bases; J trimming: 3 bases; junction bases outside the gene matches: 10. Per germline, CDR1 SGHNT and CDR2 YYREEE (reference sequence). There are 15 residues in the CDR3. CDR3 coding DNA: TGTGCCAGCAGTAGGTCACAGGGGATTGACTATGGCTACACCTTC. Translated, it gives CASSRSQGIDYGYTF.

The chain links TRBV11-2 to TRBJ1-1; 8 positions match TRBD1. This CDR3 region has 15 residues. Germline-derived CDR1 and CDR2 are SGHAT and FQNNGV. The V gene end was trimmed by 1 base and the J gene end by 4 bases; junction bases not matched to a gene: 5. The CDR3 spells CASSLADRASTEAFF. The CDR3 DNA reads as TGTGCCAGCAGCTTAGCGGACAGGGCCTCCACTGAAGCTTTCTTT.

V and J are TRBV7-2 and TRBJ1-2; 11 positions agree with TRBD1. Losses at the gene ends were 4 bases for V and 5 bases for J; bases not matched to a gene: 3. The CDR3 spans 14 residues. CDR1 and CDR2 from the germline V gene are SGHTA and FQGNSA. CDR3 sequence reads: CASSSGQGAYGYTF. CDR3 coding DNA: TGTGCCAGCAGCTCCGGACAGGGGGCGTATGGCTACACCTTC.

This clone has ten or more counts. Other DNA sequences in this sample translate to the same CDR3. The chain employs TRBV5-1 and TRBJ2-2; TRBD2 aligns across 7 bases. V lost 1 base, J lost 1 base, and 7 bases stayed unmatched. The length of the CDR3 is 17 residues. Germline V lookup: CDR1 SGHRS, CDR2 YFSETQ. CDR3 amino acids: CASSLKKTGGNTGELFF. The CDR3 coding sequence is TGCGCCAGCAGCTTGAAGAAGACGGGGGGGAACACCGGGGAGCTGTTTTTT.

The chain has TRBV28 and TRBJ1-3, with 9 bases matching TRBD1. From germline, CDR1 is MDHEN and CDR2 SYDVKM. The ends lost 5 bases at V and 0 bases at J; junction bases unmatched: 8. The CDR3 covers 17 residues. The CDR3 sequence: CASSRGDRVISGNTIYF. In DNA form, the CDR3 reads TGTGCCAGCAGTCGGGGGGACAGGGTAATCTCTGGAAACACCATATATTTT.

The genes are TRBV19 and TRBJ2-7; TRBD2 matches 8 bases. Germline V gene data show CDR1 as LNHDA and CDR2 as SQIVND (reference sequence). V dropped 6 bases and J dropped 5; count of bases not matched to a gene: 9. This CDR3 spans 14 amino acids. The CDR3 nucleotides read TGTGCCAGTAGCTTTACCGGGACTAGAGACGAGCAGTACTTC. Its protein is CASSFTGTRDEQYF.

This chain joins TRBV30 and TRBJ1-5; D remains unclear. The V end was cut by 3 bases, the J end by 3 bases, with 6 bases between. Germline assignment: CDR1 GTSNPN and CDR2 SVGIG (reference sequence). The CDR3 sequence is 12 residues long. The CDR3 region has the DNA TGTGCCTGGAGCAGGAACAATCAGCCCCAGCATTTT. Translating it yields CAWSRNNQPQHF.

The chain is built from TRBV14 and TRBJ2-3; 8 nucleotides line up with TRBD2. The CDR3 runs to 15 residues. Germline lookup yields CDR1 SGHDN and CDR2 FVKESK. Germline trimming cut 5 bases from V and 4 bases from J; bases unmatched to any gene: 8. The CDR3 sequence is CASSVRGAGADTQYF. CDR3 DNA sequence: TGTGCCAGCAGCGTGCGGGGGGCGGGCGCAGATACGCAGTATTTT.

The chain has TRBV15 and TRBJ2-1, with TRBD2 identical over 11 bases. This CDR3 contains 16 residues. Germline V lookup: CDR1 LNHNV, CDR2 YYDKDF (reference sequence). V shed 0 bases, J shed 3 bases, and the junction held 1 base outside the gene matches. CDR3 sequence reads: CATSRDLAGGYNEQFF. CDR3 sequence (DNA): TGTGCCACCAGCAGAGACCTAGCGGGGGGCTACAATGAGCAGTTCTTC. Full variable domain (rest looked up from reference TRBV15 and TRBJ2-1): DAMVIQNPRYQVTQFGKPVTLSCSQTLNHNVMYWYQQKSSQAPKLLFHYYDKDFNNEADTPDNFQSRRPNTSFCFLDIRSPGLGDTAMYLCATSRDLAGGYNEQFFGPGTRLTVL.

V gene TRBV30 combines with J gene TRBJ2-7; 10 bases fit TRBD1. Germline V CDR1 and CDR2: GTSNPN, SVGIG (reference sequence). V dropped 0 bases and J dropped 5; count of bases not matched to a gene: 4. The CDR3 has 14 residues. CDR3 bases: TGTGCCTGGAGTGTGGGACAGGGGTCCAACGAGCAGTACTTC. Protein sequence: CAWSVGQGSNEQYF.

This clone appeared a single time. The chain recombines TRBV5-4 with TRBJ1-2; D possibly corresponds to TRBD1 (5 bases). Germline V lookup: CDR1 SGHNT, CDR2 YYREEE (reference sequence). The germline V and J ends were trimmed by 4 bases and 4 bases, with 17 bases remaining between them. The CDR3 consists of 15 residues. The CDR3 bases are TGTGCCAGCAGCGCCCAGGTCGACAGCTCCTATGGCTACACCTTC. This codes for CASSAQVDSSYGYTF.

A single count supports this clone. CDR3 coding DNA: TGTGCCAGCAGCCCCCCCGGACAGGGGGCATACGAGCAGTACTTC. Protein product: CASSPPGQGAYEQYF. The J gene is TRBJ2-7, the V gene TRBV5-6, with 11 bases aligning to TRBD1. The CDR3 has 15 residues. CDR1 and CDR2 from the germline V gene are SGHDT and YYEEEE. V was pared by 4 bases and J by 4 bases, with 7 bases of the junction left unmatched.

The CDR3 protein is CASTSYGPHRTNTEAFF. The CDR3 nucleotides read TGTGCCAGCACCAGCTACGGGCCCCACAGGACCAACACTGAAGCTTTCTTT. The chain combines TRBV11-2 with TRBJ1-1; a weak D match, TRBD1 (5 bases). Germline V gives CDR1 SGHAT, CDR2 FQNNGV. Between the trimmed V and J ends, which lost 7 bases and 2 bases, there was a span of 23 bases. This CDR3 has 17 residues.

To note about this clone: At one end, the junction sequence differs from germline, possibly due to a read error. The chain recombines TRBV5-1 with TRBJ2-7; 7 positions match TRBD1. Germline CDR1 is SGHRS and CDR2 is YFSETQ. The CDR3 has 16 residues. CDR3 protein: CASSRAGTAISHEQYF. In DNA form, the CDR3 reads TGCGCCAGCAGTCGTGCCGGGACAGCTATCTCCCACGAGCAGTACTTC.

The rearrangement links TRBV7-9 to TRBJ1-1; 7 bases are shared with TRBD1. Germline CDR1 and CDR2: SEHNR and FQNEAQ (reference sequence). This CDR3 is 15 amino acids long. The V gene end was trimmed by 5 bases and the J gene end by 1 base; junction bases not matched to a gene: 7. The CDR3 sequence: CASSVFRGENTEAFF. The CDR3, as DNA: TGTGCCAGCAGCGTCTTCAGGGGGGAGAACACTGAAGCTTTCTTT.

The chain couples TRBV9 to TRBJ2-7, with D possibly TRBD1 on 6 matching bases. Germline V gene lookup returns CDR1 SGDLS and CDR2 YYNGEE. The CDR3 length is 15 residues. V dropped 4 bases and J dropped 3 bases, with 17 bases sitting between them. As DNA, the CDR3 is TGTGCCAGCAGCCCCAGACAGGTGTCGGGCTACGAGCAGTACTTC. Residues: CASSPRQVSGYEQYF.

The chain employs TRBV11-2 and TRBJ2-7, with D perhaps matching TRBD2 (5 bases). From germline, CDR1 is SGHAT and CDR2 FQNNGV. With 2 bases removed from V and 7 bases from J, the gap between germline ends came to 15 bases. The CDR3 totals 14 residues. In nucleotides, the CDR3 is TGTGCCAGCAGCTTACTAACGGGATATCAGGAGCAGTACTTC. It encodes CASSLLTGYQEQYF.